The 10 T cell receptor beta chains presented below share a single source sample, sequenced in a study of T-cell reconstitution after alpha-beta-depleted transplantation in children. Library preparation (for TCRbeta) was performed with unique molecular identifiers. TCRdb redid the calling of the PCR reads with MiXCR, one entry per CDR3 protein. The data contain 100,000 or so distinct CDR3 sequences, 12% of them singletons. The specimen comprised PBMCs from the stem cell graft donor, sampled from the stem cell graft. The receptors originated from a human donor who donated a stem cell graft to a child with inherited bone marrow failure.

This clonotype was seen at least ten times. This chain links TRBV6-2 or TRBV6-3 with TRBJ2-6; the D is unclear. This CDR3 region has 17 residues. The V end lost 6 bases, the J end lost 0 bases, and 15 bases lay between the germline ends. Germline assignment: CDR1 MNHEY and CDR2 SVGEGT. CDR3 nucleotides: TGTGCCAGCAGCCCCACCCCGACAATCTCTGGGGCCAACGTCCTGACTTTC. Translated: CASSPTPTISGANVLTF.

This clonotype has at least ten counts. The CDR3 DNA reads TGTGCCAGCAGCCCCAGGGGAGGGTGGGAACGCGGCACAGATACGCAGTATTTT. It specifies CASSPRGGWERGTDTQYF. The chain joins TRBV4-2 to TRBJ2-3, with TRBD2 as a possible D gene (7 bases). V lost 4 bases to trimming and J lost 1 base, with 21 bases between them. CDR1 and CDR2 from the germline V gene are LGHNA and YNFKEQ. The CDR3 is made up of 18 amino acids.

The chain carries TRBV7-9 and TRBJ2-5; D gene ambiguous. The CDR3 loop spans 14 amino acids. Germline V gene sequence: CDR1 SEHNR, CDR2 FQNEAQ (reference sequence). V was cut by 2 bases and J by 5 bases, with 12 bases left in between. The CDR3 DNA is TGTGCCAGCAGCTTACTCGGTTCGGCGGAGACCCAGTACTTC. It encodes CASSLLGSAETQYF.

This clonotype was counted ten times or more. The chain recombines TRBV2 with TRBJ2-7; 9 bases line up with TRBD1. Germline CDR1 and CDR2: SNHLY and FYNNEI. The ends lost 4 bases at V and 3 bases at J; junction bases unmatched: 7. This CDR3 comprises 15 residues. Written as DNA, the CDR3 is TGTGCCAGCAGTGGAGGGACAGGGTCTCTCTACGAGCAGTACTTC. Residues: CASSGGTGSLYEQYF. The variable domain in full, with the rest retrieved from reference TRBV2 and TRBJ2-7, is EPEVTQTPSHQVTQMGQEVILRCVPISNHLYFYWYRQILGQKVEFLVSFYNNEISEKSEIFDDQFSVERPDGSNFTLKIRSTKLEDSAMYFCASSGGTGSLYEQYFGPGTRLTVT.

This clonotype was counted ten times or more. The chain uses TRBV7-2 and TRBJ2-7, with D perhaps matching TRBD1 (5 bases). The germline V gene encodes CDR1 SGHTA and CDR2 FQGNSA. V lost 4 bases and J 3 bases, leaving 7 bases between the germline ends. The CDR3 sequence is 12 residues long. The CDR3 sequence is CASSYTGYEQYF. The CDR3 bases are TGTGCCAGCAGCTACACAGGCTACGAGCAGTACTTC.

This clonotype showed up many times. V and J are TRBV20-1 and TRBJ1-4; 9 bases align to TRBD1. Germline values: CDR1 DFQATT, CDR2 SNEGSKA (reference sequence). There are 15 residues in the CDR3. After removal of 5 bases from V and 8 bases from J, the junction contained 12 bases not matched to a gene. For the CDR3, the DNA is TGCAGTGCTTTAAACCCGGGACAGGGAGGGGAAAAACTGTTTTTT. This gives the protein CSALNPGQGGEKLFF.

There are many counts of this clonotype. The J gene is TRBJ2-5, the V gene TRBV4-2; no clear D gene. The CDR3 is made up of 15 amino acids. The V gene's germline CDR1 is LGHNA and CDR2 YNFKEQ. V dropped 0 bases and J dropped 0 bases, with 8 bases sitting between them. This chain's CDR3 is CASSQDSRDQETQYF. The CDR3 DNA sequence: TGTGCCAGCAGCCAAGATAGTCGGGACCAAGAGACCCAGTACTTC.

In this sample, this clonotype turned up many times. This sequence joins TRBV4-3 and TRBJ2-1; no reliable D call. The germline CDR1 and CDR2 sequences are LGHNA and YSLEER. This CDR3 comprises 15 residues. V lost 1 base and J 2 bases, leaving 9 bases between the germline ends. The CDR3 is CASSQGTDAYNEQFF. The CDR3 DNA sequence: TGCGCCAGCAGCCAAGGGACCGACGCCTACAATGAGCAGTTCTTC.

This clonotype was picked up many times. V is TRBV9 and J is TRBJ2-5; tentatively, D is TRBD2 (5 bases). V lost 2 bases, J lost 5 bases, and 16 bases lay in between. The CDR3 sequence is 15 residues long. Looked up from germline, CDR1 is SGDLS and CDR2 is YYNGEE. DNA of the CDR3: TGTGCCAGCAGCGTGGGGAGTGGGAAAAGGGAGACCCAGTACTTC. This gives the protein CASSVGSGKRETQYF. The full variable domain, completed using reference TRBV9 and TRBJ2-5, is DSGVTQTPKHLITATGQRVTLRCSPRSGDLSVYWYQQSLDQGLQFLIQYYNGEERAKGNILERFSAQQFPDLHSELNLSSLELGDSALYFCASSVGSGKRETQYFGPGTRLLVL.

This chain joins TRBV7-9 and TRBJ2-1, with TRBD2 as a possible D gene (6 bases). Germline lookup yields CDR1 SEHNR and CDR2 FQNEAQ (reference sequence). V lost 5 bases to trimming and J lost 10 bases, with 24 bases between them. This CDR3 is built from 16 residues. For the CDR3, the DNA is TGTGCCAGCAGCCCGAGCTACGACGGGAGTCTCTACGAGCAGTTCTTC. It encodes CASSPSYDGSLYEQFF.